This T cell receptor (beta chain) was sequenced for a study of OX40 agonist ivuxolimab in advanced cancers. Study in general: While on treatment, patients had intravenous ivuxolimab at 0.01 to 10 mg/kg every 2 weeks. Of the participants, roughly 40% had some prior anti-PD-1, anti-PD-L1 or anti-CTLA-4 therapy, which was allowed.

On cycle 4 day 1 and cycle 7 day 1, as well as at baseline, blood was sampled. Clones were read by immunoSEQ multiplex PCR, and TCRdb kept only the in-frame ones, dropping some. This table has about 51,000 clones, about 90% appearing once. The CDR3 contains 15 residues. Germline V gene data show CDR1 as SEHNR and CDR2 as FQNEAQ (reference sequence). V was clipped by 6 bases and J by 2 bases; unmatched bases: 7. The rearrangement links TRBV7-9 to TRBJ2-7; 10 bases map to TRBD2. The clonotype comes from an adult with an advanced solid tumor such as melanoma, head and neck, liver or kidney cancer. Material: CD4+ or CD8+ T cells sorted from blood, obtained in a trial of the OX40 agonist ivuxolimab. CDR3 nucleotides: TGTGCCAGCAGTCTACTAGCGGGGCACCCCTACGAGCAGTACTTC. Translating it yields CASSLLAGHPYEQYF.